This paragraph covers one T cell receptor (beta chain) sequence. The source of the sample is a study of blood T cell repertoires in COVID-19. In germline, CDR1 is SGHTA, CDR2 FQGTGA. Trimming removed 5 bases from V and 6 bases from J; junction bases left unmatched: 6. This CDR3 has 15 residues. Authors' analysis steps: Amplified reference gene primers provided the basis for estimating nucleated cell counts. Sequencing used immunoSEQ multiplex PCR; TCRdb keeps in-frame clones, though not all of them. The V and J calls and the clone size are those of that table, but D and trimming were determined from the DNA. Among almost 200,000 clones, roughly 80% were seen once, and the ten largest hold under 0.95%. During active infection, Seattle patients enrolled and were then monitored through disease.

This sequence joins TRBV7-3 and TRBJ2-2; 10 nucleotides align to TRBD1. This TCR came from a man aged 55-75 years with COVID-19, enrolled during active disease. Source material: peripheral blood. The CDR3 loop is CASSPGQGSAGELFF. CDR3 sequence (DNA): TGTGCCAGCAGCCCGGGACAGGGGTCCGCCGGGGAGCTGTTTTTT.